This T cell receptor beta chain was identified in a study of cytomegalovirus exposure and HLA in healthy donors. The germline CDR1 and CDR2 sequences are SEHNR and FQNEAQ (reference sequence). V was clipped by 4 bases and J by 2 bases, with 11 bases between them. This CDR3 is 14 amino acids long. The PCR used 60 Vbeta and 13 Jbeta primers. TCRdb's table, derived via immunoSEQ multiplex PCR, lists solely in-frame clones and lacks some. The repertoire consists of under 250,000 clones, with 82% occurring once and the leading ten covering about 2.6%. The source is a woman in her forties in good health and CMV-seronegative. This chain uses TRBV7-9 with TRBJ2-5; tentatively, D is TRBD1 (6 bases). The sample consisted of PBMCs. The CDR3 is CASSSQGKQETQYF. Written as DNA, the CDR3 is TGTGCCAGCAGCTCACAGGGTAAACAAGAGACCCAGTACTTC.